Following are 31 T cell receptor beta chains from one sample sequenced in a study of cytomegalovirus exposure and HLA in healthy donors. The PCR used 60 Vbeta and 13 Jbeta primers. Some clones are missing from TCRdb's copy, which holds only in-frame ones; the method was immunoSEQ multiplex PCR. The data show 200,000 to 250,000 clones, roughly 81% seen once. Sequenced material: PBMCs. The receptors come from a girl aged 2 to 9 in good health and CMV-seronegative.

The chain employs TRBV30 and TRBJ1-2; weak D call: TRBD1 (6 bases). CDR1 GTSNPN and CDR2 SVGIG come from the germline V gene (reference sequence). V lost 4 bases and J lost 2, with 14 bases in between. The length of the CDR3 is 14 residues. The CDR3 protein is CAWTNRDSNYGYTF. The CDR3 DNA sequence: TGTGCCTGGACCAACAGGGATTCAAACTATGGCTACACCTTC.

The rearrangement links TRBV27 to TRBJ2-7, with TRBD2 matching 14 bases. This CDR3 region has 17 residues. After removal of 3 bases from V and 0 bases from J, the junction contained 4 bases not matched to a gene. The germline V gene has CDR1 MNHEY and CDR2 SMNVEV (reference sequence). The CDR3 spells CASSLGLAGASSYEQYF. For the CDR3, the DNA is TGTGCCAGCAGTTTGGGACTAGCGGGGGCCAGCTCCTACGAGCAGTACTTC.

The chain links TRBV4-2 to TRBJ2-5; the match to TRBD2 covers 7 bases. The J call may be in error: the DNA end matches TRBJ2-7 better. Germline V lookup: CDR1 LGHNA, CDR2 YNFKEQ. This CDR3 has 19 residues. The CDR3 sequence is CASSQETARTRPALYEQYF. The CDR3 DNA reads TGTGCCAGCAGCCAAGAAACCGCACGGACTAGGCCCGCCCTATACGAGCAGTACTTC.

The chain combines TRBV7-2 with TRBJ1-5, with 7 bases lining up with TRBD1. Looked up from germline, CDR1 is SGHTA and CDR2 is FQGNSA. This CDR3 is built from 17 residues. V gave up 6 bases and J gave up 7 bases; unmatched junction bases: 18. The CDR3 region has the DNA TGTGCCAGCAGTTTCCTGGGGGCAGGGGGAATTGGACAGCCCCAGCATTTT. The encoded protein is CASSFLGAGGIGQPQHF. The complete variable domain, with remaining parts taken from reference TRBV7-2 and TRBJ1-5, reads GAGVSQSPSNKVTEKGKDVELRCDPISGHTALYWYRQSLGQGLEFLIYFQGNSAPDKSGLPSDRFSAERTGGSVSTLTIQRTQQEDSAVYLCASSFLGAGGIGQPQHFGDGTRLSIL.

This clone was seen a handful of times. The chain joins TRBV10-1 to TRBJ2-2; 10 bases line up with TRBD1. J gave up 4 bases and V 6 bases, and 17 bases lay outside the gene matches. Germline V gene lookup returns CDR1 WNHNN and CDR2 SYGVQD (reference sequence). CDR3 length: 19 amino acids. The CDR3 coding sequence is TGCGCCAGCAGCGCCGGGACAGGGGCCGCTCGAGGGGGCACCGGGGAGCTGTTTTTT. Residues: CASSAGTGAARGGTGELFF.

The chain combines TRBV7-2 with TRBJ2-1; tentative D call: TRBD1 (6 bases). CDR1 is SGHTA and CDR2 is FQGNSA in the germline V gene. Trimming cost V 5 bases and J 10 bases, with 9 bases left between them. CDR3 length: 11 amino acids. For the CDR3, the DNA is TGTGCCAGCAGCGGGGGCCTGGAGCAGTTCTTC. Amino acids: CASSGGLEQFF.

This clone was seen a single time. The chain employs TRBV10-1 and TRBJ2-5, with 7 bases lining up with TRBD2. With 2 bases clipped from V and 7 bases from J, the junction kept 10 bases outside the gene matches. The germline V gene has CDR1 WNHNN and CDR2 SYGVQD (reference sequence). The CDR3 consists of 15 residues. This CDR3 reads CASSEGSNGGRTQYF. The CDR3 DNA sequence: TGCGCCAGCAGTGAGGGAAGCAACGGGGGGAGGACCCAGTACTTC.

This sequence joins TRBV5-4 and TRBJ2-4; a weak D match, TRBD2 (5 bases). V was trimmed by 4 bases and J by 0 bases, leaving 17 bases between them. The CDR3 is 17 residues long. Germline CDR1 reads SGHNT; CDR2 reads YYREEE (reference sequence). This CDR3 reads CASSLRRGNLAKNIQYF. CDR3 sequence (DNA): TGTGCCAGCAGCCTTCGCCGGGGTAATCTAGCCAAAAACATTCAGTACTTC. The entire variable domain, with the rest obtained from reference TRBV5-4 and TRBJ2-4, is as follows: ETGVTQSPTHLIKTRGQQVTLRCSSQSGHNTVSWYQQALGQGPQFIFQYYREEENGRGNFPPRFSGLQFPNYSSELNVNALELDDSALYLCASSLRRGNLAKNIQYFGAGTRLSVL.

V and J are TRBV10-3 and TRBJ1-2; the match to TRBD1 covers 7 bases. Trimming at V came to 10 bases and at J to 4 bases, leaving 12 bases not matched to a gene. The CDR3 extends over 14 amino acids. Germline V gives CDR1 ENHRY, CDR2 SYGVKD. In DNA, the CDR3 is TGTGCCACCCGAACCACAGGGGAAGGCTATGGCTACACCTTC. Its protein product is CATRTTGEGYGYTF.

CDR3 nucleotide sequence: TGTGCCAGCACTTGGACAGACACAGATACGCAGTATTTT. It encodes CASTWTDTDTQYF. The chain recombines TRBV6-1 with TRBJ2-3; possibly TRBD1 for D (6 bases). Germline assignment: CDR1 MNHNS and CDR2 SASEGT. The CDR3 has 13 amino acids. Trimming took off 7 bases at V and 2 bases at J, with 10 bases between the two ends.

The genes are TRBV7-9 and TRBJ1-2, with D tentatively TRBD1 (5 bases). V was pared by 1 base and J by 4 bases, with 13 bases between. Germline V gene sequence: CDR1 SEHNR, CDR2 FQNEAQ (reference sequence). The CDR3 totals 15 residues. For the CDR3, the DNA is TGTGCCAGCAGCTTAGGGGGGGGTCTCTCCTATGGCTACACCTTC. Amino acid sequence: CASSLGGGLSYGYTF.

This chain links TRBV2 with TRBJ1-1, with D possibly TRBD1 on 5 matching bases. CDR3 length equals 16 residues. Trimming removed 10 bases at V and 1 base at J, with 22 bases between. Germline V CDR1 and CDR2: SNHLY, FYNNEI. DNA of the CDR3: TGTGCCATCACGGGGGAGGGCCCAGTCCCGAACACTGAAGCTTTCTTT. Its translation is CAITGEGPVPNTEAFF.

The genes are TRBV6-5 and TRBJ2-4; 11 bases fit TRBD2. V shed 6 bases and J 7 bases; nucleotides not matched to a gene: 8. The germline V gene has CDR1 MNHEY and CDR2 SVGAGI. The CDR3 contains 15 residues. The CDR3 coding sequence is TGTGCCAGCAGATCCTCCGGGACTAGCGGTAACATTCAGTACTTC. Translating gives CASRSSGTSGNIQYF.

The V and J genes are TRBV5-1 and TRBJ1-1; D gene unclear. The CDR3 runs 13 residues. V lost 0 bases, J lost 2 bases, and 5 bases lay in between. The germline CDR1 and CDR2 sequences are SGHRS and YFSETQ. The CDR3 region has the DNA TGCGCCAGCAGCTTGGAGCTTAACACTGAAGCTTTCTTT. Residues: CASSLELNTEAFF.

This chain connects TRBV5-1 to TRBJ2-7, with 11 bases that match TRBD1. Germline-derived CDR1 and CDR2 are SGHRS and YFSETQ. CDR3 length: 16 amino acids. The J segment lost 6 bases and the V segment lost 2 bases, leaving 10 bases of the junction unmatched. CDR3 protein: CASSFFPPGTGGEQYF. The CDR3 bases are TGCGCCAGCAGCTTTTTCCCCCCGGGGACAGGGGGCGAGCAGTACTTC.

This rearrangement joins TRBV5-1 to TRBJ2-1; TRBD1 aligns across 11 bases. The V and J ends lost 3 bases and 9 bases, in that order; junction bases with no gene match: 8. The CDR3 loop spans 15 amino acids. Germline V CDR1 and CDR2: SGHRS, YFSETQ. The CDR3 here is CASSSGGTGGAEQFF. CDR3 DNA sequence: TGCGCCAGCAGCTCAGGTGGGACAGGGGGGGCTGAGCAGTTCTTC.

The CDR3 region has the DNA TGCGCCAGCAGCTCAGGGGACAGCTCCTATAATTCACCCCTCCACTTT. It is translated as CASSSGDSSYNSPLHF. The chain uses TRBV5-1 and TRBJ1-6; 7 positions agree with TRBD1. CDR3 length: 16 residues. CDR1 is SGHRS, CDR2 YFSETQ, per germline. V gave up 3 bases and J gave up 0 bases; unmatched junction bases: 3.

The gene calls are TRBV7-6 and TRBJ2-4; TRBD2 aligns across 15 bases. This CDR3 has 17 amino acids. Germline CDR1 is SGHVS and CDR2 is FNYEAQ. Unmatched junction bases numbered 7, after V lost 5 bases and J lost 5 bases. The CDR3 DNA reads as TGTGCCAGCAGCATGGGACTAGCGGGAGGACCCCAAAACATTCAGTACTTC. This codes for CASSMGLAGGPQNIQYF.

Only a few counts were recorded for this clone. CDR3 sequence: CASSQEITGSSPLHF. For the CDR3, the DNA is TGCGCCAGCAGCCAAGAGATTACGGGAAGTTCACCCCTCCACTTT. The gene calls are TRBV4-1 and TRBJ1-6; D not certain. V dropped 0 bases and J dropped 9 bases, with 12 bases sitting between them. Germline-derived CDR1 and CDR2 are MGHRA and YSYEKL. The CDR3 runs to 15 residues.

The chain employs TRBV5-8 and TRBJ2-7; maybe TRBD1 (6 bases). The V end was cut by 0 bases, the J end by 5 bases, with 12 bases between. This CDR3 has 14 amino acids. CDR1 and CDR2 from the germline V gene are SGHTS and YDEGEE. CDR3 coding DNA: TGTGCCAGCAGCTTGGCAGGGGCTCTGGACGAGCAGTACTTC. Its protein is CASSLAGALDEQYF. Full variable domain (remainder filled in from reference TRBV5-8 and TRBJ2-7): EAGVTQSPTHLIKTRGQQATLRCSPISGHTSVYWYQQALGLGLQFLLWYDEGEERNRGNFPPRFSGRQFPNYSSELNVNALELEDSALYLCASSLAGALDEQYFGPGTRLTVT.

The rearrangement joins TRBV4-2 to TRBJ1-1; D ambiguous. Germline V gives CDR1 LGHNA, CDR2 YNFKEQ. Trimming removed 0 bases from V and 1 base from J, with 9 bases in between. There are 15 residues in the CDR3. The DNA of the CDR3 is TGTGCCAGCAGCCAAGATGAGGGCTCGAACACTGAAGCTTTCTTT. As protein: CASSQDEGSNTEAFF.

The chain recombines TRBV6-5 with TRBJ1-2, with no clear D. Germline V gives CDR1 MNHEY, CDR2 SVGAGI. This CDR3 region has 15 residues. The ends were cut back, 3 bases at V and 3 bases at J, with 14 bases in the middle. CDR3 loop: CASSYVEGYYYGYTF. For the CDR3, the DNA is TGTGCCAGCAGTTATGTAGAGGGTTATTACTATGGCTACACCTTC.

V and J are TRBV7-9 and TRBJ2-2; tentative D call: TRBD1 (5 bases). The CDR3 runs to 15 residues. CDR1 is SEHNR, CDR2 FQNEAQ, per germline (reference sequence). Deletions cut 0 bases from V and 4 bases from J, with 9 bases between. This CDR3 reads CASSLAGVGTGELFF. As DNA, the CDR3 is TGTGCCAGCAGCTTAGCAGGGGTGGGCACCGGGGAGCTGTTTTTT.

The sample holds a few counts of this clone. V gene TRBV14 combines with J gene TRBJ1-3; no clear D gene. Germline V gene lookup returns CDR1 SGHDN and CDR2 FVKESK. The CDR3 is 12 residues long. V lost 1 base, J lost 9 bases, and 7 bases lay in between. CDR3 coding DNA: TGTGCCAGCAGCCAAGTGCTCGGCACCATATATTTT. This codes for CASSQVLGTIYF.

The J gene is TRBJ2-3, the V gene TRBV9, with D possibly matching TRBD2 (6 bases). The CDR3 loop spans 15 amino acids. CDR1 and CDR2 (germline): SGDLS, YYNGEE. The V and J ends lost 0 bases and 0 bases respectively, with 8 bases between them. The CDR3 reads CASSVGAGSTDTQYF. The CDR3, as DNA: TGTGCCAGCAGCGTAGGGGCGGGGAGCACAGATACGCAGTATTTT.

The V and J genes are TRBV2 and TRBJ1-3, with D perhaps matching TRBD1 (5 bases). V lost 4 bases, J lost 4 bases, and 29 bases lay in between. The CDR3 sequence is 20 residues long. CDR1 and CDR2 from the germline V gene are SNHLY and FYNNEI. As DNA, the CDR3 is TGTGCCAGCAGTGGCCTATTTGGGGCCAAGGGAATCTTAAGAGGAAACACCATATATTTT. Translated, it gives CASSGLFGAKGILRGNTIYF.

The rearrangement joins TRBV10-2 to TRBJ1-2; 7 nucleotides match TRBD1. The CDR3 sequence is 14 residues long. V was pared by 4 bases and J by 4 bases, with 6 bases of the junction left unmatched. Germline CDR1 is WSHSY and CDR2 is SAAADI. The CDR3 bases are TGCGCCAGCAGTGCCCCGGGACAGACCTATGGCTACACCTTC. Translating gives CASSAPGQTYGYTF.

The J gene is TRBJ2-5, the V gene TRBV20-1; D is unclear. Germline V lookup: CDR1 DFQATT, CDR2 SNEGSKA (reference sequence). V lost 4 bases and J lost 5, with 5 bases in between. The CDR3 has 10 residues. This CDR3 reads CSANLETQYF. CDR3 nucleotides: TGCAGTGCTAACTTGGAGACCCAGTACTTC.

This clone occurred a few times. The V gene is TRBV6-6, the J gene TRBJ2-7; 7 nucleotides line up with TRBD2. Germline CDR1 and CDR2: MNHNY and SVGAGI (reference sequence). V shed 6 bases and J 5 bases; nucleotides not matched to a gene: 4. CDR3 length: 12 amino acids. CDR3 sequence reads: CASSQTSNEQYF. The CDR3 DNA reads TGTGCCAGCAGCCAGACTAGCAACGAGCAGTACTTC.

The J gene is TRBJ2-3, the V gene TRBV4-1, with TRBD2 matching 9 bases. The V segment lost 1 base and the J segment 4 bases; nucleotides outside the gene matches: 9. Germline V gene sequence: CDR1 MGHRA, CDR2 YSYEKL. The CDR3 is 17 residues long. The CDR3 region has the DNA TGCGCCAGCAGCCAAGCGCTAGGGCGGGGGGGCCCAGATACGCAGTATTTT. It codes for CASSQALGRGGPDTQYF.

The V gene is TRBV6-5, the J gene TRBJ1-6; D not resolved. V lost 0 bases to trimming and J lost 10 bases, with 10 bases between them. CDR1 and CDR2 (germline): MNHEY, SVGAGI. The CDR3 totals 14 residues. The CDR3 reads CASSYSMPGSPLHF. CDR3 bases: TGTGCCAGCAGTTACTCGATGCCGGGGTCACCCCTCCACTTT.